Each of the 11 T cell receptor beta chains below was sequenced from the same sample in a study of CD8 T cells in ankylosing spondylitis. TCRdb redid the calling of the 5' RACE reads with MiXCR, one entry per CDR3 protein. The table includes 200,000 to 250,000 distinct CDR3 sequences, about 30% detected once. The sequenced material came from blood, either unsorted or a sorted T cell fraction (not recorded which). The receptors derive from a male donor with ankylosing spondylitis or in good health (not recorded which).

This clonotype was counted only a few times. This sequence joins TRBV9 and TRBJ2-1, with 7 nucleotides matching TRBD1. The CDR3 extends over 17 amino acids. The V gene end was trimmed by 0 bases and the J gene end by 4 bases; junction bases not matched to a gene: 10. Germline loops: CDR1 SGDLS, CDR2 YYNGEE. As DNA, the CDR3 is TGTGCCAGCAGCGTAGACGGTGGGTTGGGACAGTACAATGAGCAGTTCTTC. It yields the protein CASSVDGGLGQYNEQFF.

The rearrangement links TRBV21-1 to TRBJ2-3; the DNA was not used to check the table's D call, TRBD1. TRBV21-1 is a listed pseudogene. This CDR3 has 16 residues. CDR3 nucleotides: TGTGCCAGCAGCAAAGCGGTCGGACAGGGAAAAGATACGCAGTATTTT. Protein: CASSKAVGQGKDTQYF.

This clonotype came up a few times. This chain uses TRBV10-3 with TRBJ2-3; D perhaps matches TRBD1 (5 bases). CDR1 and CDR2 from the germline V gene are ENHRY and SYGVKD. Between the trimmed V and J ends, which lost 0 bases and 6 bases, there was a span of 16 bases. The CDR3 extends over 16 amino acids. CDR3 in DNA: TGTGCCATCAGTGAGTCGGACATTACCCTCGGGGATACGCAGTATTTT. Its translation: CAISESDITLGDTQYF.

The chain links TRBV5-1 to TRBJ2-2; no definite D call. Germline V gene lookup returns CDR1 SGHRS and CDR2 YFSETQ. Trimming shortened V by 4 bases and J by 7 bases, and 8 bases separated the two germline ends. The length of the CDR3 is 12 residues. In DNA form, the CDR3 reads TGCGCCAGCAGCCTTGAGTTCGGGGAGCTGTTTTTT. Translation gives CASSLEFGELFF.

In this sample, this clonotype turned up a few times. The chain carries TRBV7-6 and TRBJ2-3, with no clear D. The CDR3 length is 13 residues. V lost 1 base and J lost 8, with 10 bases in between. Looked up from germline, CDR1 is SGHVS and CDR2 is FNYEAQ. The CDR3 here is CASSLGATITQYF. Here the CDR3 DNA reads TGTGCCAGCAGCTTAGGGGCCACCATTACGCAGTATTTT.

This chain links TRBV10-2 with TRBJ2-1; D is tentatively TRBD1 or TRBD2 (5 bases each). This CDR3 spans 15 amino acids. The V end lost 7 bases, the J end lost 3 bases, and 16 bases lay between the germline ends. Germline V gives CDR1 WSHSY, CDR2 SAAADI. The CDR3 loop is CASTSDGDLYNEQFF. The CDR3 nucleotides are TGCGCCAGCACATCAGACGGGGACCTCTACAATGAGCAGTTCTTC.

This sequence joins TRBV20-1 and TRBJ2-5, with D possibly TRBD1 on 6 matching bases. This CDR3 has 12 residues. Germline values: CDR1 DFQATT, CDR2 SNEGSKA (reference sequence). With 6 bases removed from V and 2 bases from J, the gap between germline ends came to 10 bases. This chain's CDR3 is CSAKTGQETQYF. The CDR3 region has the DNA TGCAGTGCCAAGACAGGACAAGAGACCCAGTACTTC.

This clonotype came up a few times. The chain links TRBV18 to TRBJ2-1; possible D gene TRBD2, 6 bases. Germline V gene lookup returns CDR1 KGHSH and CDR2 LQKENI. The CDR3 covers 16 residues. The germline V and J ends were trimmed by 0 bases and 0 bases, with 9 bases remaining between them. CDR3 nucleotide sequence: TGTGCCAGCTCACCACCGGGACTGAGCTCCTACAATGAGCAGTTCTTC. Amino acids: CASSPPGLSSYNEQFF.

This clonotype has just a few counts. This chain links TRBV6-5 with TRBJ2-7; 8 nucleotides match TRBD2. This CDR3 has 13 amino acids. V lost 2 bases to trimming and J lost 6 bases; unmatched junction nucleotides: 3. In germline, CDR1 is MNHEY, CDR2 SVGAGI. The CDR3 sequence is CASSYGRGAEQYF. DNA for the CDR3: TGTGCCAGCAGTTACGGGCGGGGGGCCGAGCAGTACTTC.

The chain couples TRBV9 to TRBJ2-2; possibly TRBD1 or TRBD2 for D (6 bases each). CDR1 SGDLS and CDR2 YYNGEE come from the germline V gene. Trimming removed 0 bases from V and 3 bases from J, with 18 bases in between. The CDR3 is 18 amino acids. CDR3 residues: CASSVGGGPRIDTGELFF. The CDR3 bases are TGTGCCAGCAGCGTAGGAGGGGGGCCCCGGATAGACACCGGGGAGCTGTTTTTT.

The chain couples TRBV24-1 to TRBJ2-1, with 8 nucleotides matching TRBD1. After removal of 1 base from V and 16 bases from J, the junction contained 5 bases not matched to a gene. The germline V gene encodes CDR1 KGHDR and CDR2 SFDVKD. This CDR3 contains 12 residues. CDR3: CATSDFGDRLFF. The CDR3 DNA is TGTGCCACCAGTGATTTTGGGGACAGGTTATTCTTC.